This TCR beta chain appears in the sequencing data of a study of cytomegalovirus exposure and HLA in healthy donors. Study-level findings and limits: Researchers reported in a later analysis that a missense DCLRE1C variant was tied to TCR beta V- and J-gene trimming.

Researchers ran the PCR with 60 Vbeta and 13 Jbeta primers. Profiled with immunoSEQ multiplex PCR; TCRdb holds only in-frame clones, not every one. The repertoire holds 200,000 to 250,000 clones, with around 80% as singletons. To note about this clone: What it recognizes is unknown.

The source of this sequence is a woman aged 40 to 50 in good health and CMV-seronegative. Sequences were obtained from PBMCs.

The CDR3 region has the DNA TGTGCCATTGGGACAGGGATCGAGCAGTACTTC. Its translation is CAIGTGIEQYF. The chain employs TRBV6-5 and TRBJ2-7; 9 positions agree with TRBD1. Germline V gives CDR1 MNHEY, CDR2 SVGAGI. CDR3 length: 11 amino acids. V shed 10 bases, J shed 6 bases, and the junction held 4 bases outside the gene matches.